This record covers a single T cell receptor beta chain. What it recognizes is unknown. This entry comes from a study of T-cell reconstitution after alpha-beta-depleted transplantation in children. Study findings and constraints: Reportedly, alpha-beta T cells present about two months post-transplant originated from several hundred expanded clones of graft origin. TCRbeta diversity was high at day 60 in some patients (a result of surviving recipient T cells and thymic progenitors). T-cell counts and diversity were attributed mostly to newly produced T cells one year after transplant.

V dropped 7 bases and J dropped 4; count of bases not matched to a gene: 4. The CDR3 totals 13 residues. Germline loops: CDR1 SQVTM, CDR2 ANQGSEA. TCRbeta library preparation incorporated unique molecular identifiers. TCRdb re-called the PCR reads through MiXCR, storing one row per CDR3 protein. Here the sample spans about 640,000 distinct CDR3 sequences, over 10% being singletons. V gene TRBV29-1 combines with J gene TRBJ2-3, with 11 bases that match TRBD2. This receptor was obtained from a male patient aged 10 to 17 who had a stem cell transplant for acute myeloid leukemia, so the T cells may come from the graft donor. The sample in question was PBMCs, mostly from graft donor cells, obtained 360 days after TCRalphabeta/CD19-depleted stem cell transplant. CDR3 DNA sequence: TGCAGCGCGGTGGGACTAGCGGCAGATACGCAGTATTTT. The encoded protein is CSAVGLAADTQYF.